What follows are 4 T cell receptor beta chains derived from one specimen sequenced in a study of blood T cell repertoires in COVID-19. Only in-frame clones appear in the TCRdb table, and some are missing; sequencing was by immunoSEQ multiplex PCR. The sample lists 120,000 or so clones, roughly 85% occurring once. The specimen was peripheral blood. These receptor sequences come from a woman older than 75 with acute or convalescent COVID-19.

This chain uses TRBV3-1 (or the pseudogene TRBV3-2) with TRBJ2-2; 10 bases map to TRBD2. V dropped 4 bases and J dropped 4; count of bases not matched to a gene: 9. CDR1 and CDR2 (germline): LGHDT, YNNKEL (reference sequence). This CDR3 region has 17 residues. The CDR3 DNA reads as TGTGCCAGCAGCCCTCCAGCGGGGGGGCCGCGCACCGGGGAGCTGTTTTTT. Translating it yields CASSPPAGGPRTGELFF.

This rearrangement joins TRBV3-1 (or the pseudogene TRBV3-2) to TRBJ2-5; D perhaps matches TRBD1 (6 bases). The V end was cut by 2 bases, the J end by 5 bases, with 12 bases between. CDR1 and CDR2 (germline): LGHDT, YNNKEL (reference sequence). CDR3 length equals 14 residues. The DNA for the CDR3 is TGTGCCAGCAGCCAAACCAGGGGTGGGGAGACCCAGTACTTC. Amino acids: CASSQTRGGETQYF.

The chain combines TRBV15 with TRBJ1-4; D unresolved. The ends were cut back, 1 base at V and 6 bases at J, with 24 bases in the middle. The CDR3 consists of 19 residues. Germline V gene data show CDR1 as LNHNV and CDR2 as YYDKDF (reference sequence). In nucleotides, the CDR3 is TGTGCCACCAGCAGAGGTTACCTTAAAGCCGGGAGTGCGGATGAAAAACTGTTTTTT. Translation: CATSRGYLKAGSADEKLFF.

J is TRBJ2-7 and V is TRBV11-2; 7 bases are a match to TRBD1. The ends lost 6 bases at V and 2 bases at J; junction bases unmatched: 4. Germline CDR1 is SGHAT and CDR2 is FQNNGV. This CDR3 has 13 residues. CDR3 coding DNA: TGTGCCAGCAGTCTTACAGGGGCCTACGAGCAGTACTTC. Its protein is CASSLTGAYEQYF.